This paragraph covers one TCR beta chain sequence. The data were taken from a study of T cell responses to AZD1222 COVID-19 vaccine. There are 13 residues in the CDR3. CDR1 is SGDLS and CDR2 is YYNGEE in the germline V gene. The ends were cut back, 10 bases at V and 2 bases at J, with 15 bases in the middle. Produced via immunoSEQ multiplex PCR; TCRdb's table is partial and in-frame only. Counted here are more than 110,000 clones, 85% to 95% occurring once; the ten biggest clones make up approximately 2.8%. J is TRBJ1-1 and V is TRBV9; D call uncertain. This specimen consisted of peripheral blood, obtained on day 0 of AZD1222 vaccination. This TCR was recovered from an adult in good health. The DNA for the CDR3 is TGTGCCTATAACACAGCCATAAACACTGAAGCTTTCTTT. Protein: CAYNTAINTEAFF.